The source of this T cell receptor beta chain is a study of blood T cell repertoires in COVID-19. Across the study: The United States, Italy and Spain were the sources of the acute and convalescent COVID-19 samples.

Repertoires were generated with immunoSEQ multiplex PCR, while TCRdb's copy carries only in-frame clones and drops some. This sample yields 130,000 or so clones, of which roughly 88% are seen a single time; 7.6% belongs to the top ten. The sequence came from a man in his fifties or sixties with acute or convalescent COVID-19. The specimen sequenced was peripheral blood.

The CDR3 DNA reads as TGTGCCAGCAGCCCGAGGGTAGCAGGGGGCGCCATTGGAAACACCATATATTTT. As protein: CASSPRVAGGAIGNTIYF. The chain employs TRBV5-6 and TRBJ1-3; 8 bases fit TRBD1. Germline V gene sequence: CDR1 SGHDT, CDR2 YYEEEE. The CDR3 sequence is 18 residues long. After removal of 4 bases from V and 3 bases from J, the junction contained 15 bases not matched to a gene.